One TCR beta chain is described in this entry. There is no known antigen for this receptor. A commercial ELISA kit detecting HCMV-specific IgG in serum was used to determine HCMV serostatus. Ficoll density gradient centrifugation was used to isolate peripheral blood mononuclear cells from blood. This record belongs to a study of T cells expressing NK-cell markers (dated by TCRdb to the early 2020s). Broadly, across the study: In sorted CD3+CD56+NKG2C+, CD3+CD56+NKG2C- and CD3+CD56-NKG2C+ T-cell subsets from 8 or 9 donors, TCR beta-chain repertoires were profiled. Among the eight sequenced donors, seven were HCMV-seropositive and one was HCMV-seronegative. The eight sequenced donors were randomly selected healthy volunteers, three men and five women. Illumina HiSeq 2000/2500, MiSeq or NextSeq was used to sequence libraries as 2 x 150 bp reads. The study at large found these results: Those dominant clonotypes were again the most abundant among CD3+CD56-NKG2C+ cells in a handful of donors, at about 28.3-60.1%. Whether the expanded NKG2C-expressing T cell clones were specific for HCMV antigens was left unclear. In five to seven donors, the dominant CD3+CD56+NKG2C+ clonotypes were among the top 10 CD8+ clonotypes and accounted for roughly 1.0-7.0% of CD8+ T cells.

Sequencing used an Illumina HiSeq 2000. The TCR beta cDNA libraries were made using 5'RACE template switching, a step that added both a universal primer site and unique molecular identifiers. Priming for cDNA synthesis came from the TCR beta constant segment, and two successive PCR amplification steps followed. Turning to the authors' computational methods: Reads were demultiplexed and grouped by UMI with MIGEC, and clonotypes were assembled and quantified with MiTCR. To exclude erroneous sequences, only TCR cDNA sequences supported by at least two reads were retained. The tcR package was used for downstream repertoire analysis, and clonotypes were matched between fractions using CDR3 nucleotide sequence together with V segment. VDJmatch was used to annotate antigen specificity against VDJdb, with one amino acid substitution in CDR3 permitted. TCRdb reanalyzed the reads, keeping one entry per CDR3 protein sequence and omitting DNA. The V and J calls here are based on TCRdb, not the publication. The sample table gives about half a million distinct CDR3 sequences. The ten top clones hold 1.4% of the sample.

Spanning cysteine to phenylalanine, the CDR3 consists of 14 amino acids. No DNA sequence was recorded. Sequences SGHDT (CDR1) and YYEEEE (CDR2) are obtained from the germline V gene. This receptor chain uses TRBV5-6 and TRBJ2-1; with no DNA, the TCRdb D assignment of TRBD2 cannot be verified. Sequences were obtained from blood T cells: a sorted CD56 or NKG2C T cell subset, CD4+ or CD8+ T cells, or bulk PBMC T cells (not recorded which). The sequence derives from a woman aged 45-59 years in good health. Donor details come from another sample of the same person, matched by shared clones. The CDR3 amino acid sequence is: CASSGLAPTNEQFF.